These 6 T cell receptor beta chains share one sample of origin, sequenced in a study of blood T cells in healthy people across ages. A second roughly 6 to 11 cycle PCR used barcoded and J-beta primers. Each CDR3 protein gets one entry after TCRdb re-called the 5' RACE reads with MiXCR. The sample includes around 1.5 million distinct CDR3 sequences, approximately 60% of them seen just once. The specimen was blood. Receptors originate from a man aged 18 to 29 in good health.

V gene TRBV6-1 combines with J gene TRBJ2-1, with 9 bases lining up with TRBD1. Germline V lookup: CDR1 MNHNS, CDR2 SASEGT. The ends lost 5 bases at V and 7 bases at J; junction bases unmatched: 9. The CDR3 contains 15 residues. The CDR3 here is CASSIPGQGWNEQFF. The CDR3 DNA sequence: TGTGCCAGCAGTATCCCGGGACAGGGATGGAATGAGCAGTTCTTC.

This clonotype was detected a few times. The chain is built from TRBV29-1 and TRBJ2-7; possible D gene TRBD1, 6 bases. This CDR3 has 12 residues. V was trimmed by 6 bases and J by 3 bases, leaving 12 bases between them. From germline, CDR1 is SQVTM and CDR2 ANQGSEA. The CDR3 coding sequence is TGCAGCGTGACGGGACAAGGCTACGAGCAGTACTTC. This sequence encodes CSVTGQGYEQYF.

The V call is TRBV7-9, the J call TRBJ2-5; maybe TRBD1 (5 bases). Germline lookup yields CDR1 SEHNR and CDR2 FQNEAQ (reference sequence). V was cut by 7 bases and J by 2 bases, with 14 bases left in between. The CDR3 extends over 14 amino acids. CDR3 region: CASTPSDRQETQYF. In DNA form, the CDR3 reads TGTGCCAGCACCCCGAGCGACAGACAAGAGACCCAGTACTTC.

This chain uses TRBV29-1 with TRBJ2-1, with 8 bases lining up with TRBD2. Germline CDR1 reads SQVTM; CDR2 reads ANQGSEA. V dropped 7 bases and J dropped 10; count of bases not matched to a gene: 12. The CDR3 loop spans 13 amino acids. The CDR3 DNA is TGCAGCGCTACTAGCGGACGCGTCGGCGAGCAGTTCTTC. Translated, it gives CSATSGRVGEQFF.

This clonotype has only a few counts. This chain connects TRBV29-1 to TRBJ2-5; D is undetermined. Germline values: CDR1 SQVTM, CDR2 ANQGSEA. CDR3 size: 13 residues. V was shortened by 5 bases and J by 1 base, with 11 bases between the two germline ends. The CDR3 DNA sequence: TGCAGCGTTAAGAAAGCACCCCAAGAGACCCAGTACTTC. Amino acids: CSVKKAPQETQYF. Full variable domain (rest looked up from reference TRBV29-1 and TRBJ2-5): SAVISQKPSRDICQRGTSLTIQCQVDSQVTMMFWYRQQPGQSLTLIATANQGSEATYESGFVIDKFPISRPNLTFSTLTVSNMSPEDSSIYLCSVKKAPQETQYFGPGTRLLVL.

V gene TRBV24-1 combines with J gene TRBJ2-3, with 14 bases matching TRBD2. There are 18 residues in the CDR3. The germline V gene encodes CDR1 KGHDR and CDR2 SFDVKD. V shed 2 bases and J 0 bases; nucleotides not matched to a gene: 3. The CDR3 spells CATSDSGTSGSSTDTQYF. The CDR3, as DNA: TGTGCCACCAGTGATTCCGGGACTAGCGGGAGCAGCACAGATACGCAGTATTTT.